These 18 T cell receptor beta chains came from one sample sequenced in a study of T cell repertoires in aging, cancer and after chemotherapy. A mixed TRB-A/B primer pool amplified rearranged TRB by multiplex touch-down PCR. TCRdb recomputed calls from the multiplex PCR reads with MiXCR, one row per CDR3 protein. The sample has fewer than 3,500 distinct CDR3 sequences, approximately 25% seen once; the top ten hold over 10%. The template was genomic DNA from peripheral blood, not RNA. Sequenced material: blood. The source of these receptors is a human donor with a solid tumor.

The rearrangement links TRBV19 to TRBJ2-3; 7 nucleotides align to TRBD1. This CDR3 contains 13 residues. Germline V gene sequence: CDR1 LNHDA, CDR2 SQIVND (reference sequence). Trimming removed 8 bases from V and 1 base from J; junction bases left unmatched: 3. The CDR3 DNA follows: TGTGCCAGTGGAGACAGGGGCACAGATACGCAGTATTTT. As protein: CASGDRGTDTQYF.

This clonotype is medium-sized. This chain connects TRBV18 to TRBJ1-4; D remains unclear. This CDR3 has 14 residues. Looked up from germline, CDR1 is KGHSH and CDR2 is LQKENI. The V gene lost 4 bases and the J gene lost 5 bases, with 11 bases spanning the gap. The CDR3 region has the DNA TGTGCCAGCTCACAGGGTATCCCCAATGAAAAACTGTTTTTT. Translated, it gives CASSQGIPNEKLFF. Full variable domain (remainder filled in from reference TRBV18 and TRBJ1-4): NAGVMQNPRHLVRRRGQEARLRCSPMKGHSHVYWYRQLPEEGLKFMVYLQKENIIDESGMPKERFSAEFPKEGPSILRIQQVVRGDSAAYFCASSQGIPNEKLFFGSGTQLSVL.

A single count supports this clonotype. CDR3: CASSHGLAVYNEQFF. CDR3 DNA: TGTGCCAGCAGTCACGGACTAGCGGTCTACAATGAGCAGTTCTTC. The V call is TRBV27, the J call TRBJ2-1, with TRBD2 matching 10 bases. V trimming: 5 bases; J trimming: 3 bases; junction bases outside the gene matches: 4. CDR3 size: 15 residues. Germline V gives CDR1 MNHEY, CDR2 SMNVEV (reference sequence).

This clonotype is labeled medium-sized. J is TRBJ1-3 and V is TRBV19; 7 bases line up with TRBD1. Germline trimming cut 6 bases from V and 0 bases from J; bases unmatched to any gene: 5. CDR3 length: 15 amino acids. Germline CDR1 LNHDA, CDR2 SQIVND (reference sequence). The CDR3 spells CASRTGAHSGNTIYF. The DNA for the CDR3 is TGTGCCAGTAGAACAGGGGCTCACTCTGGAAACACCATATATTTT.

This clonotype is labeled as medium-sized. This chain uses TRBV24-1 with TRBJ1-2, with a weak D call TRBD1 (5 bases). The CDR3 is 16 residues long. The germline gives CDR1 KGHDR, CDR2 SFDVKD. Trimming cost V 4 bases and J 4 bases, with 18 bases left between them. DNA of the CDR3: TGTGCCACCAGTGACCCAACCCGGGGGGAAGGCTATGGCTACACCTTC. This encodes CATSDPTRGEGYGYTF.

This rearrangement joins TRBV2 to TRBJ2-6; 9 bases align to TRBD1. There are 18 residues in the CDR3. V gave up 9 bases and J gave up 3 bases; unmatched junction bases: 15. The V gene's germline CDR1 is SNHLY and CDR2 FYNNEI. This chain's CDR3 is CARDLIQGARSGANVLTF. As DNA, the CDR3 is TGTGCCAGGGACCTCATACAGGGGGCTCGAAGTGGGGCCAACGTCCTGACTTTC.

This clonotype has a handful of counts. The rearrangement links TRBV7-9 to TRBJ1-5; D call uncertain. The CDR3 runs to 12 residues. Per the germline V gene, CDR1 is SEHNR and CDR2 is FQNEAQ (reference sequence). Trimming took 1 base from V and 6 from J, leaving 4 bases between them. CDR3 region: CASSLGVQPQHF. As DNA, the CDR3 is TGTGCCAGCAGCTTAGGAGTTCAGCCCCAGCATTTT.

In this sample, this clonotype is medium-sized. This chain joins TRBV15 and TRBJ1-3; D is unclear. The V gene lost 5 bases and the J gene lost 2 bases, with 7 bases spanning the gap. CDR1 LNHNV and CDR2 YYDKDF come from the germline V gene (reference sequence). The length of the CDR3 is 13 residues. This chain's CDR3 is CATSGQAGNTIYF. CDR3 nucleotide sequence: TGTGCCACCAGCGGCCAAGCTGGAAACACCATATATTTT.

This clonotype was counted between two and nine times. This chain joins TRBV20-1 and TRBJ2-5, with 10 bases aligning to TRBD2. CDR3 length: 16 residues. V shed 3 bases and J 0 bases; nucleotides not matched to a gene: 7. The germline gives CDR1 DFQATT, CDR2 SNEGSKA (reference sequence). CDR3 protein: CSASLAGVKYQETQYF. CDR3 coding DNA: TGCAGTGCTAGTCTAGCGGGAGTAAAGTACCAAGAGACCCAGTACTTC.

This clonotype is medium-sized by share. This chain links TRBV19 with TRBJ1-5, with D unresolved. Germline CDR1 LNHDA, CDR2 SQIVND (reference sequence). CDR3 length equals 14 residues. Trimming took 4 bases from V and 4 from J, leaving 11 bases between them. The DNA for the CDR3 is TGTGCCAGTAGTACTCGGACGGATAATCAGCCCCAGCATTTT. Its protein product is CASSTRTDNQPQHF.

This clonotype came up a few times. This rearrangement joins TRBV20-1 to TRBJ1-5, with D possibly TRBD1 on 5 matching bases. Germline V gene data show CDR1 as DFQATT and CDR2 as SNEGSKA (reference sequence). The CDR3 covers 15 residues. Trimming pared 4 bases from V and 5 bases from J, leaving 18 bases between. For the CDR3, the DNA is TGCAGTGCTATGCGGTTGACAGTTTTGGATCAGCCCCAGCATTTT. This encodes CSAMRLTVLDQPQHF.

This clonotype is categorized as medium-sized. The chain recombines TRBV6-2 or TRBV6-3 with TRBJ1-2, with TRBD1 matching over 9 bases. V gave up 7 bases and J gave up 7 bases; unmatched junction bases: 7. Germline assignment: CDR1 MNHEY and CDR2 SVGEGT. The CDR3 is made up of 13 amino acids. CDR3 region: CASTQATGGGYTF. The CDR3 DNA reads as TGTGCCAGCACCCAAGCGACAGGGGGTGGCTACACCTTC.

Sample share makes this clonotype medium-sized. CDR3: CALTGGSSYEQYF. The CDR3, as DNA: TGTGCCCTCACGGGCGGGAGCTCCTACGAGCAGTACTTC. The chain joins TRBV6-1 to TRBJ2-7; 7 bases agree with TRBD2. The CDR3 extends over 13 amino acids. The germline gives CDR1 MNHNS, CDR2 SASEGT. After removal of 11 bases from V and 0 bases from J, the junction contained 7 bases not matched to a gene.

The rearrangement uses TRBV28 and TRBJ2-7; tentatively, D is TRBD1 or TRBD2 (6 bases each). The CDR3 has 14 residues. Trimming removed 5 bases at V and 4 bases at J, with 15 bases between. Germline V gene sequence: CDR1 MDHEN, CDR2 SYDVKM. As DNA, the CDR3 is TGTGCCAGCAGTGCCCAGGGGACTGGGTACGAGCAGTACTTC. It codes for CASSAQGTGYEQYF.

This clonotype is judged medium-sized. The rearrangement links TRBV12-3 or TRBV12-4 to TRBJ2-1; 16 positions match TRBD2. Trimming cost V 5 bases and J 13 bases; bases outside gene matches: 8. CDR3 length equals 15 residues. The CDR3: CASSPPGTSGRAQFF. As DNA, the CDR3 is TGTGCCAGCAGTCCGCCCGGGACTAGCGGGAGGGCTCAGTTCTTC.

A few counts support this clonotype. CDR3 DNA sequence: TGTGCCAGCAGTACTGAACAGACCAACACTGAAGCTTTCTTT. Translation gives CASSTEQTNTEAFF. This rearrangement joins TRBV12-3 or TRBV12-4 to TRBJ1-1; no reliable D call. The V end was cut by 5 bases, the J end by 2 bases, with 12 bases between. The CDR3 extends over 14 amino acids.

V is TRBV20-1 and J is TRBJ2-7; the match to TRBD1 covers 12 bases. Per the germline V gene, CDR1 is DFQATT and CDR2 is SNEGSKA (reference sequence). The CDR3 covers 15 residues. V lost 5 bases to trimming and J lost 6 bases; unmatched junction nucleotides: 11. The CDR3 spells CSAEGQGAESSEQYF. Written as DNA, the CDR3 is TGCAGTGCTGAGGGACAGGGGGCGGAAAGTTCCGAGCAGTACTTC.

V and J are TRBV6-5 and TRBJ1-5; weak D call: TRBD1 (6 bases). Germline V gives CDR1 MNHEY, CDR2 SVGAGI. The length of the CDR3 is 15 residues. Trimming took off 5 bases at V and 0 bases at J, with 11 bases between the two ends. The CDR3 loop reads CASSERGHSNQPQHF. The CDR3, as DNA: TGTGCCAGCAGTGAACGGGGACATAGCAATCAGCCCCAGCATTTT.